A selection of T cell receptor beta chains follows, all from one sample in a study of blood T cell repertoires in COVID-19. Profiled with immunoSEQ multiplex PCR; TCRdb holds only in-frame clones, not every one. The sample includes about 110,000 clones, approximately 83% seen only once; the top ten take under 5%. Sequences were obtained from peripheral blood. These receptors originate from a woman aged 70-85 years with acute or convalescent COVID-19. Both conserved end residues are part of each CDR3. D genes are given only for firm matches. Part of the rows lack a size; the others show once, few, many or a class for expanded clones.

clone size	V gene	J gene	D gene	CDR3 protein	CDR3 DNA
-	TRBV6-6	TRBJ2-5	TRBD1	CASSSGTGGGETQYF	TGTGCCAGCAGCTCCGGGACAGGGGGCGGAGAGACCCAGTACTTC
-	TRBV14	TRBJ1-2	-	CASSSTGNYGYTF	TGTGCCAGCAGTTCAACCGGTAACTATGGCTACACCTTC
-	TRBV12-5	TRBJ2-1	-	CASGTAGTSSYNEQFF	TGTGCTAGTGGCACGGCGGGTACTAGCTCCTACAATGAGCAGTTCTTC
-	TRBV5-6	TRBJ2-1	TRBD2	CASSSLAGSYNEQFF	TGTGCCAGCAGCTCTCTAGCGGGAAGCTACAATGAGCAGTTCTTC
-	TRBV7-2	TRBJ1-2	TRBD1	CASSFDPGQGAHGYTF	TGTGCCAGCAGCTTTGATCCGGGACAGGGGGCGCATGGCTACACCTTC
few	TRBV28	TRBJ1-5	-	CASSLRLGGGSQPQHF	TGTGCCAGCAGCCTACGCCTAGGGGGTGGTAGTCAGCCCCAGCATTTT
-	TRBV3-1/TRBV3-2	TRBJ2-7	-	CASSRTDGEQYF	TGTGCCAGCAGCCGGACTGATGGCGAGCAGTACTTC
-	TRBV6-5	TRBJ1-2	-	CASSYSPGDGYGYTF	TGTGCCAGCAGTTACTCGCCCGGGGATGGCTATGGCTACACCTTC
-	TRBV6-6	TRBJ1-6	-	CASSDRERVNSPLHF	TGTGCCAGCAGTGACCGGGAGCGAGTTAATTCACCCCTCCACTTT
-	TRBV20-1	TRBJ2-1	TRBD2	CSASKAGLVNEQFF	TGCAGTGCTAGTAAAGCGGGGCTGGTGAATGAGCAGTTCTTC
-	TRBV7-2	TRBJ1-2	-	CASSTGQISGYTF	TGTGCCAGCAGCACTGGACAGATTTCGGGCTACACCTTC
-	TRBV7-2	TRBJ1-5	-	CASSLEGGVGQPQHF	TGTGCCAGCAGCTTAGAAGGAGGGGTCGGACAGCCCCAGCATTTT
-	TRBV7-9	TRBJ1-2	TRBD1	CASSSHGMTGTSHGYTF	TGTGCCAGCAGCTCCCACGGCATGACAGGGACATCTCATGGCTACACCTTC
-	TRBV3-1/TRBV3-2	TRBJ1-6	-	CASSQMTASPLHF	TGTGCCAGCAGCCAAATGACAGCCTCACCCCTCCACTTT
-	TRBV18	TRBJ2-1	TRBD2	CASSPKLAGDEQFF	TGTGCCAGCTCACCCAAACTAGCGGGAGATGAGCAGTTCTTC
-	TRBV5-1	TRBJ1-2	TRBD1	CASSSLSRGFQDGYTF	TGCGCCAGCAGCTCGTTATCCAGGGGGTTCCAGGATGGCTACACCTTC
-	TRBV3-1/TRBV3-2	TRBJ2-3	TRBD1	CASSAQTGPTDTQYF	TGTGCCAGCAGCGCCCAGACAGGGCCCACAGATACGCAGTATTTT
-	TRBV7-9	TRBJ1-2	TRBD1	CASSRDRARYGYTF	TGTGCCAGCAGCCGTGACAGGGCGAGGTATGGCTACACCTTC
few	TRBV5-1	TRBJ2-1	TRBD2	CASSLQTSGLPHEQFF	TGCGCCAGCAGCTTACAGACTAGCGGACTTCCCCACGAGCAGTTCTTC
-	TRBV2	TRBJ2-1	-	CASTGPSLARNEQFF	TGTGCCAGCACCGGCCCCTCCCTAGCCCGTAATGAGCAGTTCTTC
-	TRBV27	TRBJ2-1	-	CASSYFSVYNEQFF	TGTGCCAGCAGTTATTTCAGCGTCTACAATGAGCAGTTCTTC
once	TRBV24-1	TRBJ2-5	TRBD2	CATSDWVAGQETQYF	TGTGCCACCAGTGATTGGGTAGCGGGGCAAGAGACCCAGTACTTC
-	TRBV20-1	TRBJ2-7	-	CSAGPYEQYF	TGCAGTGCTGGCCCCTACGAGCAGTACTTC
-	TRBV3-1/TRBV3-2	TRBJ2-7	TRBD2	CASSQDQRWVGGPEEQYF	TGTGCCAGCAGCCAAGATCAACGATGGGTGGGAGGGCCAGAGGAGCAGTACTTC
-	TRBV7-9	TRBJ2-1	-	CASSLGAIYNEQFF	TGTGCCAGCAGCTTGGGAGCAATCTACAATGAGCAGTTCTTC
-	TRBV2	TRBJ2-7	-	CASSVVTGGFLEQYF	TGTGCCAGCAGCGTAGTGACAGGTGGATTTCTGGAGCAGTACTTC
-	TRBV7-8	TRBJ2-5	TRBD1	CASSLRTGEKETQYF	TGTGCCAGCAGCTTAAGGACAGGGGAGAAGGAGACCCAGTACTTC
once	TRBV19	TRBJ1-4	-	CASRTGNEKLFF	TGTGCCAGTAGGACGGGGAATGAAAAACTGTTTTTT
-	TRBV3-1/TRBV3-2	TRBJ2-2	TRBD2	CASSHLLAGETGELFF	TGTGCCAGCAGCCACCTACTAGCGGGAGAAACCGGGGAGCTGTTTTTT
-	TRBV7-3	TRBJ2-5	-	CASSLTGGDGETQYF	TGTGCCAGCAGCTTAACAGGCGGGGACGGGGAGACCCAGTACTTC
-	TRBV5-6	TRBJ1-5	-	CASSLQGPYQPQHF	TGTGCCAGCAGCTTACAGGGACCCTATCAGCCCCAGCATTTT
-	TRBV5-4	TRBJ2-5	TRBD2	CASSWGLAGVETQYF	TGTGCCAGCAGCTGGGGACTAGCGGGGGTGGAGACCCAGTACTTC
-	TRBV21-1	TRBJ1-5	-	CASTPRASNQPQHF	TGTGCCAGCACCCCCAGGGCTAGCAATCAGCCCCAGCATTTT
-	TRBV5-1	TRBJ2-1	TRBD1	CASSPDRGVEQFF	TGCGCCAGCAGCCCCGACAGGGGCGTAGAGCAGTTCTTC
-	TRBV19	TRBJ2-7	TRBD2	CASSPLAGALSYEQYF	TGTGCCAGTAGTCCACTTGCGGGAGCCCTCTCCTACGAGCAGTACTTC
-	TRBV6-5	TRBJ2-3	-	CASSLGTGTDTQYF	TGTGCCAGCAGCCTTGGGACTGGCACAGATACGCAGTATTTT
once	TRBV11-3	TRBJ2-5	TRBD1	CASSTRDRVGETQYF	TGTGCCAGCAGCACAAGGGACAGGGTTGGGGAGACCCAGTACTTC
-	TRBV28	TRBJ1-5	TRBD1	CASSAGQGYQPQHF	TGTGCCAGCAGCGCGGGACAGGGGTATCAGCCCCAGCATTTT
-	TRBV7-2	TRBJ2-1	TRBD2	CASSTDPLAGGDEQFF	TGTGCCAGCAGCACCGATCCTCTAGCGGGAGGGGACGAGCAGTTCTTC
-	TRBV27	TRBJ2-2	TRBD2	CASKRTTSANTGELFF	TGTGCCAGCAAGAGAACGACTAGCGCGAACACCGGGGAGCTGTTTTTT
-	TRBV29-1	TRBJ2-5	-	CSTGLQETQYF	TGCAGCACCGGACTCCAAGAGACCCAGTACTTC
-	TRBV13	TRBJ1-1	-	CASSLGTGLNTEAFF	TGTGCCAGCAGCTTAGGAACAGGTTTGAACACTGAAGCTTTCTTT
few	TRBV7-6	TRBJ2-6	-	CASSLVSPGANVLTF	TGTGCCAGCAGCTTAGTCTCTCCTGGGGCCAACGTCCTGACTTTC
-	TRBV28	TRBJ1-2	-	CASSPGRGSGYTF	TGTGCCAGCAGTCCCGGTCGAGGGTCTGGCTACACCTTC
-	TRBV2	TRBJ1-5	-	CASTSETGSNQPQHF	TGTGCCAGCACCTCCGAGACGGGTAGCAATCAGCCCCAGCATTTT